This is a list of T cell receptor beta chains from one sample in a study of blood T cell repertoires in COVID-19. Sequenced by immunoSEQ multiplex PCR; TCRdb stores in-frame clones only, minus some. The sample has 130,000 or so clones, around 90% seen once. The sample consisted of peripheral blood. All receptors derive from a human donor in a cohort sampled during active COVID-19. The CDR3 runs from the conserved cysteine through the conserved F or W. A D gene is named only where the DNA matches it firmly. The listing skips clone size in some rows; elsewhere it reads once, few, many or a size class.

J,D,size,V,CDR3,DNA
TRBJ2-7,NA,NA,TRBV19,CASSRQESSYEQYF,TGTGCCAGTAGTCGACAGGAAAGCTCCTACGAGCAGTACTTC
TRBJ2-5,TRBD1,NA,TRBV7-2,CASSKTTGYQETQYF,TGTGCCAGCAGCAAAACGACAGGGTACCAAGAGACCCAGTACTTC
TRBJ1-1,NA,NA,TRBV28,CASSSPGGVGVKTEAFF,TGTGCCAGCAGTTCCCCCGGGGGGGTGGGTGTAAAGACTGAAGCTTTCTTT
TRBJ2-1,NA,NA,TRBV5-6,CASSLAGAPSYNEQFF,TGTGCCAGCAGCTTGGCAGGGGCACCTTCCTACAATGAGCAGTTCTTC
TRBJ2-1,TRBD2,few,TRBV29-1,CSVVASGSPSHEQFF,TGCAGCGTTGTCGCTAGCGGGAGTCCTAGCCATGAGCAGTTCTTC
TRBJ2-3,TRBD2,NA,TRBV9,CASSSGGADTQYF,TGTGCCAGCAGTAGCGGGGGGGCAGATACGCAGTATTTT
TRBJ2-1,NA,NA,TRBV29-1,CSAQLQTVYNEQFF,TGCAGCGCCCAACTCCAAACAGTTTACAATGAGCAGTTCTTC
TRBJ2-3,NA,NA,TRBV3-1/TRBV3-2,CASSPRLLGTDTQYF,TGTGCCAGCAGCCCTCGGTTGCTAGGCACAGATACGCAGTATTTT
TRBJ1-2,TRBD1,NA,TRBV19,CASSTWTGGDGYTF,TGTGCCAGTAGTACCTGGACAGGGGGAGACGGCTACACCTTC
TRBJ2-7,NA,NA,TRBV18,CASSPTTSNEQYF,TGTGCCAGCTCACCGACGACTAGTAACGAGCAGTACTTC
TRBJ2-7,TRBD2,NA,TRBV28,CASSLPHRTSGSYEQYF,TGTGCCAGCAGTTTACCCCATCGGACTAGCGGGAGCTACGAGCAGTACTTC
TRBJ2-3,TRBD2,NA,TRBV14,CASSQNFGGALDTQYF,TGTGCCAGCAGCCAAAATTTCGGGGGGGCTCTGGATACGCAGTATTTT
TRBJ2-3,TRBD2,NA,TRBV6-4,CASSSGLANADTQYF,TGTGCCAGCAGCTCGGGACTAGCGAACGCAGATACGCAGTATTTT
TRBJ1-3,TRBD1,NA,TRBV5-1,CASSGGTERGNTIYF,TGCGCCAGCAGCGGAGGGACAGAGAGAGGAAACACCATATATTTT
TRBJ1-1,NA,NA,TRBV6-6,CASSQGKNTEAFF,TGTGCCAGCAGTCAGGGGAAGAACACTGAAGCTTTCTTT
TRBJ2-7,TRBD2,NA,TRBV9,CASSGLAGGQVEQYF,TGTGCCAGCAGCGGACTAGCGGGGGGGCAGGTCGAGCAGTACTTC
TRBJ2-1,TRBD2,NA,TRBV11-3,CASSPGLGSGEQFF,TGTGCCAGCAGCCCGGGACTAGGTTCGGGCGAGCAGTTCTTC
TRBJ2-7,TRBD1,NA,TRBV28,CASSSLTGAFVNEQYF,TGTGCCAGCAGTTCACTCACAGGGGCCTTTGTCAACGAGCAGTACTTC
TRBJ2-5,TRBD2,NA,TRBV3-1/TRBV3-2,CASSRSGSFGQETQYF,TGTGCCAGCAGCCGTAGCGGGAGTTTCGGGCAAGAGACCCAGTACTTC